A single sample is the source of the 15 T cell receptor beta chains below, sequenced in a study of T cell responses to AZD1222 COVID-19 vaccine. TCRdb keeps only in-frame clones here, not all; method: immunoSEQ multiplex PCR. The repertoire holds approximately 82,000 clones, with 85% as singletons. The specimen was peripheral blood, collected on day 0 of AZD1222 vaccination. These receptors originate from an adult in good health.

The chain links TRBV20-1 to TRBJ2-3, with 8 bases aligning to TRBD2. Germline trimming cut 3 bases from V and 4 bases from J; bases unmatched to any gene: 9. The CDR3 spans 15 residues. Per the germline V gene, CDR1 is DFQATT and CDR2 is SNEGSKA (reference sequence). In DNA form, the CDR3 reads TGCAGTGCTAGTCGAAGCGGGGGAGGCGCAGATACGCAGTATTTT. It yields the protein CSASRSGGGADTQYF.

This chain uses TRBV27 with TRBJ1-6; 10 bases fit TRBD1. The germline CDR1 and CDR2 sequences are MNHEY and SMNVEV (reference sequence). The CDR3 runs to 12 residues. J was trimmed by 13 bases and V by 4 bases; bases with no gene match: 1. The CDR3: CASSWDRGPLHF. CDR3 DNA sequence: TGTGCCAGCAGTTGGGACAGGGGCCCCCTCCACTTT.

The rearrangement links TRBV5-5 to TRBJ1-2, with 7 bases fitting TRBD1. CDR1 is SGHKS and CDR2 is YYEKEE in the germline V gene (reference sequence). This CDR3 spans 15 amino acids. Losses at the gene ends were 1 base for V and 7 bases for J; bases not matched to a gene: 10. The CDR3 spells CASSLSGRQGSGYTF. The CDR3 region has the DNA TGTGCCAGCAGCTTGAGTGGGAGACAGGGAAGTGGCTACACCTTC. Complete variable domain (other parts from reference TRBV5-5 and TRBJ1-2): DAGVTQSPTHLIKTRGQQVTLRCSPISGHKSVSWYQQVLGQGPQFIFQYYEKEERGRGNFPDRFSARQFPNYSSELNVNALLLGDSALYLCASSLSGRQGSGYTFGSGTRLTVV.

The chain is built from TRBV24-1 and TRBJ1-4, with 9 bases fitting TRBD1. CDR3 length equals 17 residues. The V segment lost 5 bases and the J segment 1 base; nucleotides outside the gene matches: 7. Per germline, CDR1 KGHDR and CDR2 SFDVKD. CDR3 region: CATSAPPGQGTNEKLFF. The CDR3 nucleotides are TGTGCCACCAGTGCGCCTCCGGGACAGGGAACTAATGAAAAACTGTTTTTT.

J is TRBJ1-2 and V is TRBV6-4; D is possibly TRBD1 (6 bases). The V gene's germline CDR1 is MRHNA and CDR2 SNTAGT. Trimming pared 4 bases from V and 8 bases from J, leaving 26 bases between. CDR3 length: 17 residues. CDR3 residues: CASSVGGGGPRAGGYTF. In DNA, the CDR3 is TGTGCCAGCAGTGTCGGGGGCGGAGGCCCTCGGGCGGGAGGCTACACCTTC.

J is TRBJ2-1 and V is TRBV21-1; TRBD2 is taken as the D call from the table, unchecked against the DNA. TRBV21-1 is a pseudogene locus. The CDR3 covers 17 residues. In DNA, the CDR3 is TGTGCCAGCAGCAAAGGGATGACTAGATTCTCCTACAATGAGCAGTTCTTC. This sequence encodes CASSKGMTRFSYNEQFF.

This clone was seen a few times. The chain joins TRBV5-1 to TRBJ2-3; D is uncertain. Germline loops: CDR1 SGHRS, CDR2 YFSETQ. V was shortened by 1 base and J by 0 bases, with 6 bases between the two germline ends. CDR3 length: 14 amino acids. CDR3 amino acids: CASSLMFSTDTQYF. Here the CDR3 DNA reads TGCGCCAGCAGCTTGATGTTTAGCACAGATACGCAGTATTTT.

The chain couples TRBV5-1 to TRBJ2-3, with 7 positions matching TRBD2. The CDR3 covers 16 residues. Germline assignment: CDR1 SGHRS and CDR2 YFSETQ. V gave up 0 bases and J gave up 1 base; unmatched junction bases: 5. The CDR3 here is CASSLGPSGGTDTQYF. CDR3 DNA sequence: TGCGCCAGCAGCTTGGGACCTAGCGGAGGCACAGATACGCAGTATTTT. Variable domain in full (rest from reference TRBV5-1 and TRBJ2-3): KAGVTQTPRYLIKTRGQQVTLSCSPISGHRSVSWYQQTPGQGLQFLFEYFSETQRNKGNFPGRFSGRQFSNSRSEMNVSTLELGDSALYLCASSLGPSGGTDTQYFGPGTRLTVL.

The J gene is TRBJ2-5, the V gene TRBV3-1 (or the pseudogene TRBV3-2); 7 nucleotides match TRBD1. CDR1 LGHDT and CDR2 YNNKEL come from the germline V gene (reference sequence). CDR3 length equals 14 residues. V lost 0 bases, J lost 3 bases, and 1 base stayed unmatched. CDR3 in DNA: TGTGCCAGCAGCCAAGAAGGGACAGAAGAGACCCAGTACTTC. This gives the protein CASSQEGTEETQYF.

This chain connects TRBV5-1 to TRBJ2-7; D is unclear. The V gene's germline CDR1 is SGHRS and CDR2 YFSETQ. The V end was cut by 0 bases, the J end by 6 bases, with 7 bases between. This CDR3 is built from 12 residues. The CDR3 DNA reads as TGCGCCAGCAGCTTGGTCCCTGGCGAGCAGTACTTC. This sequence encodes CASSLVPGEQYF.

The rearrangement uses TRBV9 and TRBJ1-6, with unresolved D. The CDR3 spans 12 residues. V was shortened by 0 bases and J by 11 bases, with 6 bases between the two germline ends. Germline CDR1 SGDLS, CDR2 YYNGEE. CDR3 region: CASSVEGPPLHF. The CDR3, as DNA: TGTGCCAGCAGCGTAGAAGGGCCACCCCTCCACTTT.

As to this clone: The same CDR3 arises from other DNA sequences in this sample as well. The chain combines TRBV7-2 with TRBJ1-2; no clear D gene. V lost 5 bases to trimming and J lost 7 bases, with 11 bases between them. Germline V gene lookup returns CDR1 SGHTA and CDR2 FQGNSA. This CDR3 is built from 12 residues. For the CDR3, the DNA is TGTGCCAGCAGCCTCGGCGGTTTTGGCTACACCTTC. The encoded protein is CASSLGGFGYTF.

This clone was seen just once. The CDR3 region has the DNA TGTGCCAGCAGCACAATAGCGGGGGGGCTAACCGGGGAGCTGTTTTTT. Amino acid sequence: CASSTIAGGLTGELFF. This sequence joins TRBV6-2 or TRBV6-3 and TRBJ2-2, with 11 bases that match TRBD2. V shed 6 bases and J 5 bases; nucleotides not matched to a gene: 8. Looked up from germline, CDR1 is MNHEY and CDR2 is SVGEGT. The CDR3 is 16 residues long.

The chain joins TRBV6-5 to TRBJ2-2; D might be TRBD1 (5 bases). The CDR3 is 15 amino acids. V lost 2 bases and J lost 2, with 9 bases in between. Germline-derived CDR1 and CDR2 are MNHEY and SVGAGI. DNA of the CDR3: TGTGCCAGCAGTTACACGACAGTAAACACCGGGGAGCTGTTTTTT. This encodes CASSYTTVNTGELFF.

The V call is TRBV3-1 (or the pseudogene TRBV3-2), the J call TRBJ1-1, with D possibly being TRBD1 (6 bases). This CDR3 has 14 residues. Germline CDR1 LGHDT, CDR2 YNNKEL (reference sequence). V shed 3 bases and J shed 1 base, with 9 bases lying between them. CDR3 nucleotide sequence: TGTGCCAGCAGCCATTCGACAGGGAACACTGAAGCTTTCTTT. It codes for CASSHSTGNTEAFF.